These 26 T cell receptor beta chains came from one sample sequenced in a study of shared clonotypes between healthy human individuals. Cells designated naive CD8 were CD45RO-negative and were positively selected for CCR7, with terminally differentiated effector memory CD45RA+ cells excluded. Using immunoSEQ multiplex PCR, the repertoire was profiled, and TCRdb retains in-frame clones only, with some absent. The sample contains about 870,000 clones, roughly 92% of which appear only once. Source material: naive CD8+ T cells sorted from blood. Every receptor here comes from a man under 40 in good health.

CDR3 amino acids: CASSLLAGGENTGELFF. In DNA, the CDR3 is TGTGCCAGCAGTTTACTTGCAGGGGGCGAGAACACCGGGGAGCTGTTTTTT. This chain uses TRBV27 with TRBJ2-2, with 8 bases fitting TRBD1. The CDR3 sequence is 17 residues long. The ends lost 2 bases at V and 1 base at J; junction bases unmatched: 6. Germline V gene data show CDR1 as MNHEY and CDR2 as SMNVEV (reference sequence).

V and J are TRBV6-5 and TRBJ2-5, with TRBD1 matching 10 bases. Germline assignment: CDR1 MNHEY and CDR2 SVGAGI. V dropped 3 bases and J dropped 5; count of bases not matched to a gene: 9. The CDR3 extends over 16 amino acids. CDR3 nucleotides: TGTGCCAGCAGTTATTGGACAGGGGGAAAGGAGGAGACCCAGTACTTC. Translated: CASSYWTGGKEETQYF.

DNA of the CDR3: TGTGCCAGCAGCTTAGGCAGACCCCCGGTGCAGTTCTTC. It specifies CASSLGRPPVQFF. The chain recombines TRBV7-9 with TRBJ2-1; D not certain. This CDR3 has 13 amino acids. CDR1 and CDR2 (germline): SEHNR, FQNEAQ (reference sequence). Trimming left V 1 base short and J 12 bases short, with 13 bases between.

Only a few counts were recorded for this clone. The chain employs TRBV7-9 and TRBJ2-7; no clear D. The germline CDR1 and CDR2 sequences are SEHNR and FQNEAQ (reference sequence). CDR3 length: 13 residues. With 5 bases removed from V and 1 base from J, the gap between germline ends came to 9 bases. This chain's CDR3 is CASSHRASYEQYF. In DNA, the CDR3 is TGTGCCAGCAGCCATCGAGCTTCCTACGAGCAGTACTTC.

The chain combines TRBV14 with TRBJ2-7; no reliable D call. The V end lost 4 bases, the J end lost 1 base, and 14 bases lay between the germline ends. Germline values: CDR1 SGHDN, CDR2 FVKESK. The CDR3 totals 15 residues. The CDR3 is CASSPRLDGSYEQYF. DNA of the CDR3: TGTGCCAGCAGCCCCCGGTTGGACGGATCCTACGAGCAGTACTTC.

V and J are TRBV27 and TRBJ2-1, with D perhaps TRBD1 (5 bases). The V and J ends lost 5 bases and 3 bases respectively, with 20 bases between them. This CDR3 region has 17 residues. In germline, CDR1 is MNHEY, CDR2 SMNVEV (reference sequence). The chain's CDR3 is CASSRGAGRNNYNEQFF. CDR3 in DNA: TGTGCCAGCAGTCGAGGAGCAGGGCGCAATAACTACAATGAGCAGTTCTTC.

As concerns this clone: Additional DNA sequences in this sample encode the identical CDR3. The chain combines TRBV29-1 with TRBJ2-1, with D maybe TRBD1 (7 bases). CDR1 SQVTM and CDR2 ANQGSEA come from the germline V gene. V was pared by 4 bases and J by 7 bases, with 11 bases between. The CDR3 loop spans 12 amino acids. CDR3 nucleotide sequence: TGCAGCGTTGTGCCAGGGGGGAATGAGCAGTTCTTC. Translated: CSVVPGGNEQFF.

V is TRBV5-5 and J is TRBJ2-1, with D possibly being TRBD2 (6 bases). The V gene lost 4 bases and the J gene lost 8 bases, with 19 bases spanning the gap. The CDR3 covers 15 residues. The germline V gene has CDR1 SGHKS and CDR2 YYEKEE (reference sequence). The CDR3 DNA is TGTGCCAGCAGCACGACTAGTCAGGGTCTCGATGAGCAGTTCTTC. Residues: CASSTTSQGLDEQFF.

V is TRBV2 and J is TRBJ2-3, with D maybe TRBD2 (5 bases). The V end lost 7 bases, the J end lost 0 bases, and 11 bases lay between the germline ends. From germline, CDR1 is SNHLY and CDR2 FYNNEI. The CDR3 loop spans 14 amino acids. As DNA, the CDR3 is TGTGCCAGCACCGAGCGGTTTAGCACAGATACGCAGTATTTT. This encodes CASTERFSTDTQYF.

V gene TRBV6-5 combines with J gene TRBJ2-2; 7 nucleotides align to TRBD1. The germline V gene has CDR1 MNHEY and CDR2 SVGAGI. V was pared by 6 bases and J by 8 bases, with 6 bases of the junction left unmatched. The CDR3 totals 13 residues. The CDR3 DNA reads TGTGCCAGCAGCCTACAGGGGCGAGGGGAGCTGTTTTTT. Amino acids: CASSLQGRGELFF.

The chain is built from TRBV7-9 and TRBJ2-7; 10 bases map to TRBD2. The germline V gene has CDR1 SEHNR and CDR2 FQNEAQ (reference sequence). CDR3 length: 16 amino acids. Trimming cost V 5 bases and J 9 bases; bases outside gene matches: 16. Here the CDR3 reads CASSPDPGLACRGQYF. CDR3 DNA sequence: TGTGCCAGCAGCCCAGACCCGGGACTAGCGTGCCGGGGGCAGTACTTC.

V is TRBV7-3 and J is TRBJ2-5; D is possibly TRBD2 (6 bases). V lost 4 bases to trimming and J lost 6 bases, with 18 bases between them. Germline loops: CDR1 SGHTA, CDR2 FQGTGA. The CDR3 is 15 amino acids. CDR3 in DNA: TGTGCCAGCAGCTCCGGCTTCGGGGGTCGGAAGACCCAGTACTTC. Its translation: CASSSGFGGRKTQYF.

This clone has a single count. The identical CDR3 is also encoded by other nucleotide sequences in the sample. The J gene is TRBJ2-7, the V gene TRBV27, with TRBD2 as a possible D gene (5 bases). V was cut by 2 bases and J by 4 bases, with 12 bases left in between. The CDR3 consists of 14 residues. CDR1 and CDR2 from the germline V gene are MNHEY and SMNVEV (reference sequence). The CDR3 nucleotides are TGTGCCAGCAGTTTACGAGGGAGTGGTTACGAGCAGTACTTC. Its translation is CASSLRGSGYEQYF.

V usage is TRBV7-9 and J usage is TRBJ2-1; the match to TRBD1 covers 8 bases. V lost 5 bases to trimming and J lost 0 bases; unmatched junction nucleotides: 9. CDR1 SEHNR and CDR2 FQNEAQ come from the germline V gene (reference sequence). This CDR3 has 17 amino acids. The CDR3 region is CASSPSTGDHSYNEQFF. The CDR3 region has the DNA TGTGCCAGCAGCCCATCGACAGGGGACCACTCCTACAATGAGCAGTTCTTC.

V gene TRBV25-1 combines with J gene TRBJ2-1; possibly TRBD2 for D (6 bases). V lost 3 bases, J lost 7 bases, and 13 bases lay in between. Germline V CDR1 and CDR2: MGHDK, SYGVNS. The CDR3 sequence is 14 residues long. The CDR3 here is CASSDRGLTNEQFF. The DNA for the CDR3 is TGTGCCAGCAGTGACCGGGGGTTAACGAATGAGCAGTTCTTC.

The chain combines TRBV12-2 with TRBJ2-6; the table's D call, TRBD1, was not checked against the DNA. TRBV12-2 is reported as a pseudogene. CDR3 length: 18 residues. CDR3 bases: TGTGCAAGTCGCATATCATGGTCCACACAAAGTCGGGCCAACGTCCTGACTTTC. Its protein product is CASRISWSTQSRANVLTF.

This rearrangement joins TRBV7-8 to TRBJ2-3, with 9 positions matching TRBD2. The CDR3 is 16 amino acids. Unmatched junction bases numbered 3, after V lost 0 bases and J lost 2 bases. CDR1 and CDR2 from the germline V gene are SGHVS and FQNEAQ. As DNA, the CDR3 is TGTGCCAGCAGCTTAGCGGAGCGGGGGGTCACAGATACGCAGTATTTT. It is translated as CASSLAERGVTDTQYF.

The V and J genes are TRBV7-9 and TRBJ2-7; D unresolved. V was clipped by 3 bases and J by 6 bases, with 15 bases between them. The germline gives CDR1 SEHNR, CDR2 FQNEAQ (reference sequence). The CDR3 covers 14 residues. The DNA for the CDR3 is TGTGCCAGCAGCTTGACCGGGTCCCTCTTCGAGCAGTACTTC. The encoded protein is CASSLTGSLFEQYF. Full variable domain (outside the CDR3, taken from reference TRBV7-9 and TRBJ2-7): DTGVSQNPRHKITKRGQNVTFRCDPISEHNRLYWYRQTLGQGPEFLTYFQNEAQLEKSRLLSDRFSAERPKGSFSTLEIQRTEQGDSAMYLCASSLTGSLFEQYFGPGTRLTVT.

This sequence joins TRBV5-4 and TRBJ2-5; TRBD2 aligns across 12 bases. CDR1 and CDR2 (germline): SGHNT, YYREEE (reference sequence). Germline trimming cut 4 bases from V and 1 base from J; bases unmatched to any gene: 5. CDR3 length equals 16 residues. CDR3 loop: CASSGTSGRPQETQYF. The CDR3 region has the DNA TGTGCCAGCAGCGGAACTAGCGGGAGGCCCCAAGAGACCCAGTACTTC. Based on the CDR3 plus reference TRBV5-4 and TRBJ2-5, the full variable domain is ETGVTQSPTHLIKTRGQQVTLRCSSQSGHNTVSWYQQALGQGPQFIFQYYREEENGRGNFPPRFSGLQFPNYSSELNVNALELDDSALYLCASSGTSGRPQETQYFGPGTRLLVL.

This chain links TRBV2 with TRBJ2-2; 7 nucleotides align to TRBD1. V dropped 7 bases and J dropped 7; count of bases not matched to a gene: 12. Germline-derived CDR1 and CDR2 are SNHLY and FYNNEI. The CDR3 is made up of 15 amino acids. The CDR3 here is CASTGDSLGSGELFF. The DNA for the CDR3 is TGTGCCAGCACAGGGGACAGCCTAGGTAGCGGGGAGCTGTTTTTT.

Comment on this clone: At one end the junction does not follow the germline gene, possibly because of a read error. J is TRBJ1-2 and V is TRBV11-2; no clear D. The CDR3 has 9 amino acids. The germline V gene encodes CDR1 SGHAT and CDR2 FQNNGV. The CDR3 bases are TGTGCCAGCAGCCTAGTAGATGGTTTC. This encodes CASSLVDGF. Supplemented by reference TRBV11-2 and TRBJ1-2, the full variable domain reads EAGVAQSPRYKIIEKRQSVAFWCNPISGHATLYWYQQILGQGPKLLIQFQNNGVVDDSQLPKDRFSAERLKGVDSTLKIQPAKLEDSAVYLCASSLVDGFGSGTRLTVV.

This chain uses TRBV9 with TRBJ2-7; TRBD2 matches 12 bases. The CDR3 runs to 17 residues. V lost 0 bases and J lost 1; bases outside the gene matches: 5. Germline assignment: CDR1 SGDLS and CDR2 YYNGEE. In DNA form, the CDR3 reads TGTGCCAGCAGCGTAGGTATCGGACTAGCGGGATCCTACGAGCAGTACTTC. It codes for CASSVGIGLAGSYEQYF.

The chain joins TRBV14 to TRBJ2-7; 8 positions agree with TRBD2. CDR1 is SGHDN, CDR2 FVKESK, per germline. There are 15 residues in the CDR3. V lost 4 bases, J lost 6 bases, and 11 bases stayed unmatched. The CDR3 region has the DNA TGTGCCAGCAGCCCCCCCGGATTAGCGGGATTCGAGCAGTACTTC. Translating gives CASSPPGLAGFEQYF.

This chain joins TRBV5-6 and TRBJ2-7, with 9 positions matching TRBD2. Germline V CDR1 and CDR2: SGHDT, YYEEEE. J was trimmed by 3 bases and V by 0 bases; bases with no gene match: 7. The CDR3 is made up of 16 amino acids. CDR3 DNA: TGTGCCAGCAGCTTGGGAGCAGCGGGAGGAATCTACGAGCAGTACTTC. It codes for CASSLGAAGGIYEQYF.

The CDR3 sequence is CSVRPSLEAVYGYTF. CDR3 in DNA: TGCAGCGTCCGGCCCTCCCTGGAAGCAGTCTATGGCTACACCTTC. The gene calls are TRBV29-1 and TRBJ1-2; no clear D. The CDR3 extends over 15 amino acids. The germline V gene encodes CDR1 SQVTM and CDR2 ANQGSEA. V lost 6 bases and J lost 4, with 21 bases in between.

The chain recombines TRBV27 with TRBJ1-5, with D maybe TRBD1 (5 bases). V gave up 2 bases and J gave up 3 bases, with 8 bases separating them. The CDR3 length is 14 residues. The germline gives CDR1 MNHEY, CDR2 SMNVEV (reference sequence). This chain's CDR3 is CASSLAGINQPQHF. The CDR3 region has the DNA TGTGCCAGCAGTTTAGCAGGGATCAATCAGCCCCAGCATTTT.